This paragraph covers one T cell receptor beta chain sequence. These data belong to a study of cytomegalovirus exposure and HLA in healthy donors. The CDR3 is 13 residues long. Trimming shortened V by 3 bases and J by 9 bases, and 12 bases separated the two germline ends. CDR1 is LGHNA and CDR2 is YSLEER in the germline V gene. PCR employed 60 Vbeta and 13 Jbeta primers. TCRdb keeps only in-frame clones here, not all; method: immunoSEQ multiplex PCR. Among approximately 180,000 clones listed, about four fifths were seen once. The TCR was taken from a man between 18 and 29 years old in good health and CMV-seronegative. The specimen was PBMCs. The V call is TRBV4-3, the J call TRBJ2-1; weak D call: TRBD1 (5 bases). DNA of the CDR3: TGCGCCAGCAGCCACTCCCCCACAGGTGAGCAGTTCTTC. This gives the protein CASSHSPTGEQFF.